This TCR beta chain was documented in a study of beta chain features in type 1 diabetes. Trimming pared 2 bases from V and 5 bases from J, leaving 21 bases between. CDR1 is MGHRA and CDR2 is YSYEKL in the germline V gene. The CDR3 consists of 18 residues. This clone has a handful of counts. Since all of the isolated RNA was reverse transcribed, expressed TCRB transcripts were what got sequenced. Some clones are missing from TCRdb's copy, which holds only in-frame ones; the method was immunoSEQ multiplex PCR. The sample holds tens of thousands of clones, around a third seen once. This TCR was recovered from a woman aged 18-35 years in good health. The sample consisted of stem cell memory CD4+ T cells from blood. The chain couples TRBV4-1 to TRBJ1-4; D uncertain. The CDR3, as DNA: TGCGCCAGCAGCCAATTCCAGAATATCCTCGGGGTAAATGAAAAACTGTTTTTT. Its translation: CASSQFQNILGVNEKLFF.